The T cell receptor (beta chain) described here comes from a study of T cell repertoires in aging, cancer and after chemotherapy. This clonotype was detected a few times. The CDR3 runs 16 residues. V was pared by 6 bases and J by 3 bases, with 18 bases between. Germline V gene lookup returns CDR1 SGHDT and CDR2 YYEEEE. TCR beta rearrangements were amplified from peripheral blood genomic DNA. Multiplex touch-down PCR with TRB-A/B primers amplified rearranged V-D-J TRB sequences. Each CDR3 protein gets one entry after TCRdb re-called the multiplex PCR reads with MiXCR. The repertoire consists of some 6,100 distinct CDR3 sequences, with about 32% occurring once and the leading ten covering under 30%.

This chain connects TRBV5-6 to TRBJ2-2; the D gene is possibly TRBD1 (6 bases). This clonotype was obtained from a human donor with a blood cancer. The specimen was blood. For the CDR3, the DNA is TGTGCCAGCACATACAGGGAAAGCTATTACACCGGGGAGCTGTTTTTT. It is translated as CASTYRESYYTGELFF.